This TCR beta chain comes out of a study of PD-1 blockade in mismatch repair-deficient tumors. At the level of the study: Enrolled about 2013-2016, patients had progressing, pretreated mismatch repair-deficient cancers of 12 types. Findings of the study overall: Tumor-resident clones, often absent from pretreatment blood, expanded after pembrolizumab and then contracted.

CDR3 length: 17 amino acids. The V gene end was trimmed by 4 bases and the J gene end by 1 base; junction bases not matched to a gene: 4. Germline CDR1 and CDR2: KGHSH and LQKENI. The method was immunoSEQ multiplex PCR; TCRdb's version includes in-frame clones alone and lacks a portion of them. The sample lists approximately 79,000 clones, 70% to 90% occurring once. Worth noting for this clone: Its antigen is unidentified.

The TCR-sequenced patients were three responders to pembrolizumab. The sequence was collected from an adult with mismatch repair-deficient cancer. This rearrangement joins TRBV18 to TRBJ2-6; 10 nucleotides line up with TRBD1. Sequencing was performed on peripheral blood, taken 44 weeks after starting pembrolizumab. The CDR3, as DNA: TGTGCCAGCTCACTTGGACAGGGGGTGTCTGGGGCCAACGTCCTGACTTTC. Encoded protein: CASSLGQGVSGANVLTF.